The clone carrying this TCR beta chain is medium-sized. Its antigen is as yet unknown. On each TCR cDNA molecule, a unique molecular identifier was present. Each CDR3 protein gets one entry after TCRdb re-called the 5' RACE reads with MiXCR. Of some 8,700 distinct CDR3 sequences in the sample, 5.4% are singletons; the top ten hold more than 20%. This specimen belongs to a study of spatial heterogeneity in lung cancer. Study findings and constraints: For expanded intratumoral alpha and beta TCRs, counts tracked tumor mutation counts.

Time point specified: sample taken at primary tumor resection. The 70 or so donors had untreated early-stage non-small cell lung cancer. The authors sequenced whole RNA from tumor, nontumor lung or frozen PBMC without sorting. V gave up 0 bases and J gave up 4 bases, with 12 bases separating them. The CDR3 consists of 15 residues. The germline CDR1 and CDR2 sequences are LGHDT and YNNKEL (reference sequence). This TCR was sampled from a male donor with early-stage non-small cell lung cancer. The specimen comprised lung tumor tissue, sampled at surgery. The chain couples TRBV3-1 to TRBJ2-5; tentative D call: TRBD1 (6 bases). The CDR3 nucleotides read TGTGCCAGCAGCCAAGAATGGGACACCGGAGAGACCCAGTACTTC. Encoded protein: CASSQEWDTGETQYF.